A selection of T cell receptor beta chains follows, all from one sample in a study of shared clonotypes between healthy human individuals. Sequenced by immunoSEQ multiplex PCR; TCRdb stores in-frame clones only, minus some. The sample includes millions of clones, about 95% of them seen just once. The sequenced sample was naive CD8+ T cells sorted from blood. The origin of the receptors is a man between 18 and 29 years old in good health. CDR3s include the opening cysteine and the closing phenylalanine or tryptophan. Each record gives: clone size, D gene, J gene, V gene, CDR3 protein, CDR3 DNA. The D gene is left open where the match is weak. Clone size, where shown, is once, few, many, or a class for clones that have expanded.

>NA|NA|TRBJ2-1|TRBV7-3
CASSLRVSTYNEQFF
TGTGCCAGCAGCTTAAGAGTGAGTACCTACAATGAGCAGTTCTTC
>NA|NA|TRBJ1-1|TRBV18
CASSPPGGGTEAFF
TGTGCCAGCTCACCACCGGGGGGGGGCACTGAAGCTTTCTTT
>few|TRBD2|TRBJ2-7|TRBV4-3
CASSQGLANYEQYF
TGCGCCAGCAGCCAAGGACTAGCGAACTACGAGCAGTACTTC
>NA|TRBD1|TRBJ2-7|TRBV4-1
CASSQKQGGEQYF
TGCGCCAGCAGCCAAAAACAGGGGGGCGAGCAGTACTTC
>NA|NA|TRBJ2-2|TRBV30
CARSGTGELFF
TGTGCCAGATCCGGCACCGGGGAGCTGTTTTTT
>few|NA|TRBJ2-3|TRBV27
CASSFRGTDTQYF
TGTGCCAGCAGTTTTCGGGGCACAGATACGCAGTATTTT
>NA|NA|TRBJ1-4|TRBV19
CASEGANEKLFF
TGTGCCAGTGAGGGGGCTAATGAAAAACTGTTTTTT
>NA|TRBD2|TRBJ2-7|TRBV9
CASSVTGGPREQYF
TGTGCCAGCAGCGTGACGGGAGGGCCAAGGGAGCAGTACTTC
>NA|NA|TRBJ2-7|TRBV9
CASSVGGVGYEQYF
TGTGCCAGCAGCGTAGGCGGGGTCGGCTACGAGCAGTACTTC
>NA|TRBD1|TRBJ2-7|TRBV10-3
CAISETGDEQYF
TGTGCCATCAGTGAGACAGGGGACGAGCAGTACTTC
>NA|NA|TRBJ1-1|TRBV27
CASSLGGLGEAFF
TGTGCCAGCAGTTTAGGGGGATTAGGTGAAGCTTTCTTT
>few|TRBD1|TRBJ1-1|TRBV29-1
CSVVGQGMNTEAFF
TGCAGCGTGGTCGGACAGGGGATGAACACTGAAGCTTTCTTT
>NA|NA|TRBJ1-2|TRBV7-8
CASSLGGLGDYGYTF
TGTGCCAGCAGCTTAGGTGGATTAGGCGACTATGGCTACACCTTC
>NA|TRBD1|TRBJ1-3|TRBV5-4
CASSVGQLPNTIYF
TGTGCCAGCAGCGTGGGACAGCTCCCCAACACCATATATTTT
>NA|TRBD2|TRBJ2-1|TRBV2
CASRESGIEEQFF
TGTGCCAGCAGGGAAAGCGGGATAGAAGAGCAGTTCTTC
>NA|TRBD2|TRBJ2-7|TRBV7-3
CASSFTSGTSDTYEQYF
TGTGCCAGCAGCTTTACCTCCGGGACTAGCGACACCTACGAGCAGTACTTC
>NA|TRBD2|TRBJ2-5|TRBV28
CASSLKSGGADETQYF
TGTGCCAGCAGTTTAAAAAGCGGGGGGGCCGATGAGACCCAGTACTTC
>NA|TRBD2|TRBJ2-5|TRBV4-1
CASSQDSWPSGRSWEETQYF
TGCGCCAGCAGCCAAGATAGTTGGCCCAGCGGGAGATCTTGGGAGGAGACCCAGTACTTC
>NA|NA|TRBJ2-7|TRBV27
CASSFNPTLAEQYF
TGTGCCAGCAGTTTTAACCCTACGTTAGCCGAGCAGTACTTC
>NA|NA|TRBJ2-6|TRBV27
CASSPSAGSGANVLTF
TGTGCCAGCAGTCCCTCCGCTGGCTCTGGGGCCAACGTCCTGACTTTC
>NA|NA|TRBJ1-1|TRBV4-1
CASSQDRGAFTEAFF
TGCGCCAGCAGCCAAGATAGGGGGGCTTTCACTGAAGCTTTCTTT
>NA|TRBD1|TRBJ2-7|TRBV2
CASSEDPGQTYEQYF
TGTGCCAGCAGTGAAGACCCGGGACAGACCTACGAGCAGTACTTC
>NA|TRBD2|TRBJ2-3|TRBV6-6
CASSLAGASTDTQYF
TGTGCCAGCAGTTTAGCGGGAGCTAGCACAGATACGCAGTATTTT
>NA|NA|TRBJ2-3|TRBV4-1
CASSQGFKGATGITDTQYF
TGCGCCAGCAGCCAAGGCTTCAAGGGCGCCACAGGGATTACAGATACGCAGTATTTT
>few|NA|TRBJ1-2|TRBV27
CASLAQGYGYTF
TGTGCCAGTCTCGCACAGGGCTATGGCTACACCTTC
>NA|NA|TRBJ1-5|TRBV6-4
CASSDSCPVHQPQHF
TGTGCCAGCAGTGACTCGTGCCCCGTCCATCAGCCCCAGCATTTT
>NA|NA|TRBJ1-2|TRBV6-5
CASSFDRATTNYGYTF
TGTGCCAGCAGTTTCGACCGAGCTACCACTAACTATGGCTACACCTTC